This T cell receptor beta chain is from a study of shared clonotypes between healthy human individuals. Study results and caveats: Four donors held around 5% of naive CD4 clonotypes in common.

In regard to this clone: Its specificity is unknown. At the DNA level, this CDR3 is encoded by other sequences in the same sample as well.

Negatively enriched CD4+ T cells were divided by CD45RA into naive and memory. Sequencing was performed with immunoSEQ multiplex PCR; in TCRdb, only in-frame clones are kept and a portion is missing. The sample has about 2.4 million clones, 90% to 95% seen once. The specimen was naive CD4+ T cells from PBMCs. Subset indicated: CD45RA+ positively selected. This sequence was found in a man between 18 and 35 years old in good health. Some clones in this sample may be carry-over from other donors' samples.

CDR3 amino acids: CASTEDRLSYEQYF. The CDR3 coding sequence is TGTGCCAGCACCGAAGACAGGCTTTCCTACGAGCAGTACTTC. The chain uses TRBV6-6 and TRBJ2-7; D possibly corresponds to TRBD1 (6 bases). Trimming took 7 bases from V and 1 from J, leaving 14 bases between them. The CDR3 is made up of 14 amino acids. Germline V CDR1 and CDR2: MNHNY, SVGAGI (reference sequence).